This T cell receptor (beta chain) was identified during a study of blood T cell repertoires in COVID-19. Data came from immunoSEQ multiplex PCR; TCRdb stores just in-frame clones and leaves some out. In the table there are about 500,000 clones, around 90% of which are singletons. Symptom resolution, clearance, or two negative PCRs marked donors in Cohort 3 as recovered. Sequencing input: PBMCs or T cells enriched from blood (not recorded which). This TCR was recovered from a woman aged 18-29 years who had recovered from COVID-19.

CDR3 coding DNA: TGTGCCAGCAGCCGGGGGACAGGCCTTAGCAATCAGCCCCAGCATTTT. Residues: CASSRGTGLSNQPQHF. The V and J genes are TRBV7-4 and TRBJ1-5; 8 positions agree with TRBD1. CDR1 and CDR2 from the germline V gene are SGHVT and SQSDAQ. The J segment lost 0 bases and the V segment lost 5 bases, leaving 6 bases of the junction unmatched. This CDR3 spans 16 amino acids.